The 15 T cell receptor beta chains below were found in one sample sequenced in a study of blood T cell repertoires in COVID-19. Generated by immunoSEQ multiplex PCR, the TCRdb table keeps only in-frame clones and is missing some. This table has about 220,000 clones, roughly 84% appearing once. The sample consisted of PBMCs or T cells enriched from blood (not recorded which). The source is a woman aged 40 to 55 who had recovered from COVID-19.

This chain uses TRBV19 with TRBJ2-2; D might be TRBD1 (5 bases). V shed 6 bases and J shed 4 bases, with 21 bases lying between them. This CDR3 has 17 amino acids. CDR1 and CDR2 from the germline V gene are LNHDA and SQIVND (reference sequence). The CDR3 sequence: CASRIAQGIGITGELFF. CDR3 coding DNA: TGTGCCAGTAGGATTGCCCAGGGCATTGGTATCACCGGGGAGCTGTTTTTT.

The chain recombines TRBV4-2 with TRBJ2-7; 12 bases align to TRBD2. Germline V gene lookup returns CDR1 LGHNA and CDR2 YNFKEQ. V lost 4 bases to trimming and J lost 0 bases; unmatched junction nucleotides: 10. This CDR3 is 18 amino acids long. CDR3 in amino acids: CASSLQGTSGSRSYEQYF. CDR3 bases: TGTGCCAGCAGCCTGCAGGGGACTAGCGGGTCCCGCTCCTACGAGCAGTACTTC.

This clone came up once. The rearrangement links TRBV28 to TRBJ1-2, with a possible D match to TRBD1 (5 bases). The length of the CDR3 is 15 residues. V was shortened by 3 bases and J by 4 bases, with 15 bases between the two germline ends. Germline V CDR1 and CDR2: MDHEN, SYDVKM. The CDR3 sequence is CASSLGGPWGYGYTF. CDR3 nucleotides: TGTGCCAGCAGTTTGGGGGGTCCGTGGGGCTATGGCTACACCTTC.

V is TRBV5-4 and J is TRBJ2-2; the match to TRBD2 covers 8 bases. V shed 4 bases, J shed 7 bases, and the junction held 12 bases outside the gene matches. The CDR3 has 16 residues. Germline assignment: CDR1 SGHNT and CDR2 YYREEE (reference sequence). In nucleotides, the CDR3 is TGTGCCAGCAGCCCGGTTAGCGGGACTGTTGACGGGGAGCTGTTTTTT. It yields the protein CASSPVSGTVDGELFF.

J is TRBJ2-1 and V is TRBV6-4; D is possibly TRBD2 (5 bases). CDR3 length equals 16 residues. Trimming stripped 5 bases from V and 0 bases from J, with 14 bases between. Germline V gene sequence: CDR1 MRHNA, CDR2 SNTAGT. CDR3 in amino acids: CASSRAGVSSYNEQFF. DNA of the CDR3: TGTGCCAGCAGTCGCGCCGGGGTGAGCTCCTACAATGAGCAGTTCTTC.

This clone came up once. The rearrangement links TRBV25-1 to TRBJ2-5, with a possible D match to TRBD1 (6 bases). The germline V gene encodes CDR1 MGHDK and CDR2 SYGVNS. The CDR3 consists of 18 residues. V was shortened by 3 bases and J by 5 bases, with 25 bases between the two germline ends. CDR3 sequence (DNA): TGTGCCAGCAGTGATTTCAACAGGGAAAGGGGAATCAGTGAGACCCAGTACTTC. As protein: CASSDFNRERGISETQYF.

The chain carries TRBV27 and TRBJ1-1; D perhaps matches TRBD1 (6 bases). Germline CDR1 reads MNHEY; CDR2 reads SMNVEV (reference sequence). The CDR3 loop spans 14 amino acids. Between the trimmed V and J ends, which lost 10 bases and 5 bases, there was a span of 20 bases. This CDR3 is CANPQAGAKTEAFF. CDR3 sequence (DNA): TGTGCCAACCCTCAGGCGGGGGCAAAGACTGAAGCTTTCTTT.

The rearrangement uses TRBV5-1 and TRBJ2-1; 9 bases fit TRBD1. The J segment lost 5 bases and the V segment lost 5 bases, leaving 5 bases of the junction unmatched. Germline V gene sequence: CDR1 SGHRS, CDR2 YFSETQ. This CDR3 comprises 14 residues. The CDR3 is CASRTGGADNEQFF. The DNA of the CDR3 is TGCGCCAGCAGAACAGGGGGCGCGGACAATGAGCAGTTCTTC.

This clone was picked up a small number of times. The V call is TRBV27, the J call TRBJ2-3, with D perhaps matching TRBD2 (7 bases). This CDR3 comprises 14 residues. The V end lost 6 bases, the J end lost 3 bases, and 13 bases lay between the germline ends. Germline V gene sequence: CDR1 MNHEY, CDR2 SMNVEV (reference sequence). The CDR3 protein is CASRGGLSTDTQYF. The DNA for the CDR3 is TGTGCCAGCAGGGGGGGGCTTTCGACAGATACGCAGTATTTT.

This clone has more than one count but fewer than ten. V is TRBV24-1 and J is TRBJ2-3, with a weak D call TRBD1 (5 bases). Looked up from germline, CDR1 is KGHDR and CDR2 is SFDVKD. Trimming took off 5 bases at V and 3 bases at J, with 5 bases between the two ends. The CDR3 is made up of 12 amino acids. The CDR3 region is CATSGTTDTQYF. In DNA, the CDR3 is TGTGCCACCAGTGGGACAACAGATACGCAGTATTTT.

The chain links TRBV10-3 to TRBJ1-2; TRBD1 might be the D (6 bases). The CDR3 runs 14 residues. The V end was cut by 7 bases, the J end by 1 base, with 13 bases between. Germline-derived CDR1 and CDR2 are ENHRY and SYGVKD. This CDR3 is CAITDSSFNYGYTF. CDR3 nucleotides: TGTGCCATCACGGACAGCAGTTTTAACTATGGCTACACCTTC.

The chain combines TRBV5-8 with TRBJ2-4; 9 bases map to TRBD1. The V segment lost 3 bases and the J segment 4 bases; nucleotides outside the gene matches: 5. The CDR3 contains 15 residues. The germline CDR1 and CDR2 sequences are SGHTS and YDEGEE. CDR3 in amino acids: CASSYTGQGKNIQYF. CDR3 DNA sequence: TGTGCCAGCAGCTACACCGGACAGGGGAAAAACATTCAGTACTTC.

J is TRBJ2-3 and V is TRBV5-1; no firm D call. The CDR3 contains 14 residues. V dropped 4 bases and J dropped 1 base, with 10 bases sitting between them. CDR1 is SGHRS, CDR2 YFSETQ, per germline. The CDR3 region is CASSPGWGTDTQYF. DNA for the CDR3: TGCGCCAGCAGCCCCGGGTGGGGCACAGATACGCAGTATTTT.

The chain uses TRBV3-1 (or the pseudogene TRBV3-2) and TRBJ2-1; 11 bases map to TRBD2. Germline V gene lookup returns CDR1 LGHDT and CDR2 YNNKEL (reference sequence). This CDR3 is 15 amino acids long. Losses at the gene ends were 5 bases for V and 2 bases for J; bases not matched to a gene: 2. This CDR3 is CASSWTSGPYNEQFF. The CDR3 DNA reads as TGTGCCAGCAGCTGGACTAGCGGGCCCTACAATGAGCAGTTCTTC.

This chain links TRBV28 with TRBJ2-1; possibly TRBD1 for D (6 bases). Germline lookup yields CDR1 MDHEN and CDR2 SYDVKM. The ends were cut back, 11 bases at V and 6 bases at J, with 17 bases in the middle. The CDR3 covers 13 residues. This CDR3 is CASARGRANEQFF. The CDR3 coding sequence is TGTGCCTCGGCGAGGGGGAGAGCCAATGAGCAGTTCTTC.